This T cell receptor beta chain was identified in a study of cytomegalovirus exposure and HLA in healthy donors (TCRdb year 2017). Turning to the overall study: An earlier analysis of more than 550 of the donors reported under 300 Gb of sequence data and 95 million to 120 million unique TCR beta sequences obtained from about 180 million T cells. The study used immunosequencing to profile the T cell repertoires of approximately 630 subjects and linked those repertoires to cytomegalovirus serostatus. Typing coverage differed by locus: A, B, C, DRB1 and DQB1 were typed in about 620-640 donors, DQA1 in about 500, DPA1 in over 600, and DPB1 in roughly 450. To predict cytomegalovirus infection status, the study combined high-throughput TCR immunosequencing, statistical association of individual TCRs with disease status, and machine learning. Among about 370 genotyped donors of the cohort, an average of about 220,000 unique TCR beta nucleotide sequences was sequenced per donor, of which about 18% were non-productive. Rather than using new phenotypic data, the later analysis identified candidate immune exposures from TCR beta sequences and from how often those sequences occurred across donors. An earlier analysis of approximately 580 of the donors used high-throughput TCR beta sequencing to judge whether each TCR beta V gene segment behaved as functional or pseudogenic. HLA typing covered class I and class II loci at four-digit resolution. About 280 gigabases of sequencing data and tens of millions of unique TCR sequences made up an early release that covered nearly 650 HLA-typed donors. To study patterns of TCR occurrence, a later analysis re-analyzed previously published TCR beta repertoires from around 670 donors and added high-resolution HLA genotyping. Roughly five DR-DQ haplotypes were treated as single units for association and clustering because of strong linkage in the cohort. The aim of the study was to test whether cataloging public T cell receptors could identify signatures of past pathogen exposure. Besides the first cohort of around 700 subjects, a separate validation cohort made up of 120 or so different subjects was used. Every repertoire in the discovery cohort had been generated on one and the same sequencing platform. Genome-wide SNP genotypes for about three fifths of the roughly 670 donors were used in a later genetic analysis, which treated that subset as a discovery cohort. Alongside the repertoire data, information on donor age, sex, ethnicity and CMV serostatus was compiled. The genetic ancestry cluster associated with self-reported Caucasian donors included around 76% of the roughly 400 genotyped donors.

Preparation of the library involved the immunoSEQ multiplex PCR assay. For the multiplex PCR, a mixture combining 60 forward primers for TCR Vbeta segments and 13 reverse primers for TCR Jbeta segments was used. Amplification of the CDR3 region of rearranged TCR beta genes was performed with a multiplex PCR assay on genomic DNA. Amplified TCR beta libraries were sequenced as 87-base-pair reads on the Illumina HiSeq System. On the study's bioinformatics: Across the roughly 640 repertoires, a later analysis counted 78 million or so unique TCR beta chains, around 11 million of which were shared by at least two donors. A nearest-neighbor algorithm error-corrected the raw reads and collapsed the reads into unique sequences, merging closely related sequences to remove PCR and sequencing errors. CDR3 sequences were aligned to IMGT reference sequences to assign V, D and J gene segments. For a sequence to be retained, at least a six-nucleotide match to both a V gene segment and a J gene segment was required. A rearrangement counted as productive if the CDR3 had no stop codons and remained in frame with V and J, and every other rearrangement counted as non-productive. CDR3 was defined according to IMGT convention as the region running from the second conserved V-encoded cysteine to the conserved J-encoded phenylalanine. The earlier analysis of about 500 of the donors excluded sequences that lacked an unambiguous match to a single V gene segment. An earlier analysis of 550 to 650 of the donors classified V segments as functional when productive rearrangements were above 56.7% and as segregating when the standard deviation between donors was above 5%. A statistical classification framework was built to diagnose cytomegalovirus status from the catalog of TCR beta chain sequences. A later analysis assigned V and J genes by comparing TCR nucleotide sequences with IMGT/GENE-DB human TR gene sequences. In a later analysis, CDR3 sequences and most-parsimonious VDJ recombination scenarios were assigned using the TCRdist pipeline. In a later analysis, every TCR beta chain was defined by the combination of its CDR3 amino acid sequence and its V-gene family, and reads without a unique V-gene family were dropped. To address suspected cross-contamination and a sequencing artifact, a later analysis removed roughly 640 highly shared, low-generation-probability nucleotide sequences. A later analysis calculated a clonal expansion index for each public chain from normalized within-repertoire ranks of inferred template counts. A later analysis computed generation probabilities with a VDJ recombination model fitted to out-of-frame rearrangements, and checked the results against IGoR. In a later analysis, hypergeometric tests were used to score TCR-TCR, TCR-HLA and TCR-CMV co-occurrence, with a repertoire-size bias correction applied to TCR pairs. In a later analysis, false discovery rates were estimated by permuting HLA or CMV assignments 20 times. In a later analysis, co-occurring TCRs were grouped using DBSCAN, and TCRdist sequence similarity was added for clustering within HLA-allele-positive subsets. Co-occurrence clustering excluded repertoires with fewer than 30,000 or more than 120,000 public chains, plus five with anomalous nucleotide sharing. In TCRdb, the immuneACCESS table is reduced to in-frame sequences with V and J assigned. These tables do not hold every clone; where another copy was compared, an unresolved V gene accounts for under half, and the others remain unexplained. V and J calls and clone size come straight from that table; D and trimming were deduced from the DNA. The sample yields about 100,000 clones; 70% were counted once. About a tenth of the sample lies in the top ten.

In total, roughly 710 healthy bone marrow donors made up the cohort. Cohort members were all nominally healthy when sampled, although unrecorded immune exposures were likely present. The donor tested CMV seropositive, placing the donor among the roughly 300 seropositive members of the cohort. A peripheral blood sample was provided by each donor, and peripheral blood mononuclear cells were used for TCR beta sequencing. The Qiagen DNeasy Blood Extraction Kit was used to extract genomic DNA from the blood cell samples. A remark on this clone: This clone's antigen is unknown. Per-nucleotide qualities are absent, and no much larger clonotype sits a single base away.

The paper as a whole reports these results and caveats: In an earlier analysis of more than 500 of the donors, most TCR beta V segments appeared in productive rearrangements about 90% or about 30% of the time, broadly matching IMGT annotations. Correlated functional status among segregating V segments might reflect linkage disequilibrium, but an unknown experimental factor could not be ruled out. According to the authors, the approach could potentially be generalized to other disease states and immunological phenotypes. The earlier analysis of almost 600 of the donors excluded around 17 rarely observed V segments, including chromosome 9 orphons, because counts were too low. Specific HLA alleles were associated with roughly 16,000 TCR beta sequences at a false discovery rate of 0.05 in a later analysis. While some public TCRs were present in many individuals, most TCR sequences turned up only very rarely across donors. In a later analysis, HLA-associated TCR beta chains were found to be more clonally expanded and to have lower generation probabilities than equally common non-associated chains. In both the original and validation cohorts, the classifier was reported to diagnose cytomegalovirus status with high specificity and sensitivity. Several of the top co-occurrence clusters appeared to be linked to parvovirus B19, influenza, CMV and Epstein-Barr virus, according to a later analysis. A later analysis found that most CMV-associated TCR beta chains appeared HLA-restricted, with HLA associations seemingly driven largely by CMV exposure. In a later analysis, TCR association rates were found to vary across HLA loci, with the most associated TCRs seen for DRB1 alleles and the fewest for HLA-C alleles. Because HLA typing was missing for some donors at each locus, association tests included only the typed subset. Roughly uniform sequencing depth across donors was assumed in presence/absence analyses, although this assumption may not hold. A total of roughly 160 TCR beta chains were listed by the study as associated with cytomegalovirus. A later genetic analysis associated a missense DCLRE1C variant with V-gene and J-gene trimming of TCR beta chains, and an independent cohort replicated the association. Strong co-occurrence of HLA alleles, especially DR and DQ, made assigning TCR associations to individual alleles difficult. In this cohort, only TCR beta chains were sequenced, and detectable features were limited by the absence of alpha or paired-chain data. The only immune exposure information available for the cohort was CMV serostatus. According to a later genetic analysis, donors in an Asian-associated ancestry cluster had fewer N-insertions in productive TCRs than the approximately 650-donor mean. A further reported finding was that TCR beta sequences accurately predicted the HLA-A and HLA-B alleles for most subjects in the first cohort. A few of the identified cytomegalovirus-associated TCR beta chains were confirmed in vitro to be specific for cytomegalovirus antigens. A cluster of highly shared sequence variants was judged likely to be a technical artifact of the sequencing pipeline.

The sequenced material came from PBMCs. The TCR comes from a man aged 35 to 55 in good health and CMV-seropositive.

The nucleotide sequence reads as follows: TGTGCCAGCAGTTTTGGGGACAGGGGGTGGCGGTCCGGGGAGCTGTTTTTT. This gives the protein CASSFGDRGWRSGELFF. Rearrangement joined TRBV28 to TRBJ2-2; TRBD1 fits 11 bases in the junction. Compared with germline, V lacks 3 bases and J lacks 6 bases; bases without a gene match: 9. The CDR3 covers 17 residues, taking in both the cysteine and the phenylalanine. Only the CDR3 region is kept as DNA, spanning 51 bases read in frame from base 1. In the germline V gene, CDR1 corresponds to MDHEN and CDR2 to SYDVKM.